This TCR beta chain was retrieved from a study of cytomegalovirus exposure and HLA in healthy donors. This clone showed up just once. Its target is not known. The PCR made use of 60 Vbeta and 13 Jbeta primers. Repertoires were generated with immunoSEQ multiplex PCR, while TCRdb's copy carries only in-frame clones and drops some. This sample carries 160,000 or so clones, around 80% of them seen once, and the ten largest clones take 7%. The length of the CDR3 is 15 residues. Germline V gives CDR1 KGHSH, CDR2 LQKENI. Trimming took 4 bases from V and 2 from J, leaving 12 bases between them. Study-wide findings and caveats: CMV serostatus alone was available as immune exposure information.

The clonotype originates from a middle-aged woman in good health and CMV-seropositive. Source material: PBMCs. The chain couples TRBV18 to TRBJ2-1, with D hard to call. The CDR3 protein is CASSRSRTPYNEQFF. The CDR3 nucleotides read TGTGCCAGCTCACGGAGCAGAACGCCCTACAATGAGCAGTTCTTC.